The text below deals with one T cell receptor (beta chain). The antigen is undetermined. MiXCR, applied by TCRdb to the reads, yields one record per CDR3 protein. The top ten clones hold 7.6% of a sample with roughly 67,000 distinct CDR3 sequences, about 60% of them seen once. This specimen comes from a study of type 1 regulatory T cells. The receptor comes from a human donor in good health. The material sequenced was cultured T cells, either the whole culture or a sorted T cell fraction (not recorded which). This sample's subset: Tr1-enriched cell product generated in vitro against host alloantigens.

This chain's CDR3 is CASSFRTSGNTGELFF. As DNA, the CDR3 is TGCGCCAGCAGCTTCCGGACTAGCGGGAACACCGGGGAGCTGTTTTTT. The V gene is TRBV5-1, the J gene TRBJ2-2, with 10 positions matching TRBD2. This CDR3 is 16 amino acids long. From germline, CDR1 is SGHRS and CDR2 YFSETQ. The V and J ends lost 2 bases and 1 base, in that order; junction bases with no gene match: 2.